The rows below give T cell receptor beta chains drawn from one sample of a study of T-cell memory formation after mild COVID-19. TCRdb re-analysed the 5' RACE reads in MiXCR, keeping a single row per CDR3 protein. The sample comprises under 300,000 distinct CDR3 sequences, about 17% of which are singletons, and about 4% rests with the top ten. What was sequenced was PBMCs or a T cell subset sorted from them (not recorded which). These receptors were collected from a man aged 18 to 29 who had mild COVID-19 (a few samples of this study predate the infection). Cell type and time point are not known. Each CDR3 is given with its conserved first and last residue. D genes are given only for firm matches. The size field is filled for only some rows; it gives once, few, many or a size class.

size | D | J | V | CDR3
- | - | TRBJ2-2 | TRBV4-3 | CASSQDNGVGTGELFF
- | - | TRBJ1-1 | TRBV18 | CASSVDRNGAFF
- | - | TRBJ1-5 | TRBV6-1 | CASSAGRVNQPQHF
many | TRBD2 | TRBJ2-1 | TRBV5-1 | CASSLASGGYNNEQFF
many | - | TRBJ2-3 | TRBV7-2 | CASSLGIATDTQYF
- | - | TRBJ2-7 | TRBV10-1 | CASSDVYLGEQYF
few | - | TRBJ1-2 | TRBV6-5 | CASGDSYGYTF
few | TRBD2 | TRBJ2-1 | TRBV5-1 | CASSHSTKAGGLNEQFF
- | - | TRBJ2-7 | TRBV15 | CATSRDGFEQYF
- | TRBD1 | TRBJ1-2 | TRBV4-2 | CASSQERTGLSGYTF
few | TRBD1 | TRBJ1-2 | TRBV5-1 | CASSARPGTGAYGYTF
- | - | TRBJ2-3 | TRBV4-2 | CASSQEWAGDTQYF
few | - | TRBJ2-5 | TRBV20-1 | CRVPAVGQETQYF
few | - | TRBJ1-1 | TRBV20-1 | CSARGPNTEAFF
few | - | TRBJ2-3 | TRBV6-1 | CASSEPGSDTQYF
many | TRBD1 | TRBJ2-5 | TRBV9 | CASSEGPGQGTETQYF
- | - | TRBJ1-2 | TRBV10-3 | CAISATDTNYGYTF
- | - | TRBJ1-2 | TRBV6-2/TRBV6-3 | CASSFDARRGGYTF
few | TRBD1 | TRBJ1-5 | TRBV20-1 | CSARTGEQPQHF
few | - | TRBJ2-3 | TRBV7-2 | CASSDVNPDTQYF
few | - | TRBJ1-5 | TRBV19 | CASSGTISQPQHF
- | - | TRBJ2-4 | TRBV5-4 | CASSLEAGKNIQYF
few | TRBD2 | TRBJ2-5 | TRBV7-3 | CASSFIGREGETQYF
few | - | TRBJ1-4 | TRBV19 | CASSGTTGPPQSLFF
few | - | TRBJ2-2 | TRBV4-2 | CASSQDWTVTGELFF
- | - | TRBJ2-4 | TRBV7-2 | CASSLGAGLAKNIQYF
- | TRBD1 | TRBJ1-2 | TRBV5-8 | CASSLRDRPISGYTF
- | - | TRBJ1-2 | TRBV4-1 | CASSPGGGSLYGYTF
few | TRBD2 | TRBJ2-4 | TRBV5-4 | CASSLGGSGGVNIQYF
few | TRBD1 | TRBJ2-1 | TRBV5-1 | CASSLGTGTNEQFF
once | TRBD2 | TRBJ2-3 | TRBV4-1 | CASSQELAGAGDTQYF
many | - | TRBJ2-1 | TRBV12-3/TRBV12-4 | CASSLWLNNEQFF
few | - | TRBJ2-2 | TRBV7-2 | CASSPTGGSTGELFF
- | TRBD1 | TRBJ1-5 | TRBV24-1 | CATSDPKTGGQPQHF
few | - | TRBJ1-2 | TRBV4-3 | CASSQDQDTARGYTF
many | - | TRBJ1-1 | TRBV12-3/TRBV12-4 | CATLWGAGTEAFF
- | - | TRBJ1-2 | TRBV6-5 | CASREGPGYYGYTF
- | - | TRBJ2-3 | TRBV10-2 | CASSESGGNTQYF